One sample yielded the 28 T cell receptor beta chains listed below, sequenced in a study of graft-versus-host responses after intestinal transplantation. Sequencing used immunoSEQ multiplex PCR; TCRdb keeps in-frame clones, though not all of them. Of 41,000 or so clones in the sample, about 95% were seen once. No antigen is known for these receptors. The sample here was unstimulated CD8+ T cells sorted from spleen or lymph node cells, taken before transplant. The receptors here all came from a human donor who was the organ donor for an intestinal transplant.

The chain is built from TRBV2 and TRBJ2-5; TRBD2 matches 11 bases. CDR1 and CDR2 (germline): SNHLY, FYNNEI. This CDR3 comprises 15 residues. Trimming took 6 bases from V and 2 from J; bases not matched to a gene: 5. The CDR3, as DNA: TGTGCCAGCAGGGAGACTAGCGGGGTTCAAGAGACCCAGTACTTC. This gives the protein CASRETSGVQETQYF.

This chain joins TRBV19 and TRBJ1-1; D gene uncertain. Germline loops: CDR1 LNHDA, CDR2 SQIVND (reference sequence). This CDR3 has 17 amino acids. V dropped 0 bases and J dropped 2 bases, with 16 bases sitting between them. The CDR3 DNA is TGTGCCAGTAGTATAGAAGGTTTCCGGACCCATAACACTGAAGCTTTCTTT. Translating it yields CASSIEGFRTHNTEAFF.

V usage is TRBV6-5 and J usage is TRBJ1-2; TRBD1 might be the D (6 bases). Between the trimmed V and J ends, which lost 7 bases and 4 bases, there was a span of 16 bases. CDR3 length: 14 residues. CDR1 is MNHEY, CDR2 SVGAGI, per germline. The CDR3 DNA is TGTGCCAGCATGGGGACACCGGGACCCTATGGCTACACCTTC. Its protein product is CASMGTPGPYGYTF.

This rearrangement joins TRBV4-2 to TRBJ2-1, with 8 bases identical to TRBD2. The CDR3 extends over 18 amino acids. Germline V gene lookup returns CDR1 LGHNA and CDR2 YNFKEQ. Trimming took 0 bases from V and 4 from J; bases not matched to a gene: 11. CDR3 loop: CASSQDGFGGGPYNEQFF. The CDR3 nucleotides read TGTGCCAGCAGCCAAGATGGATTCGGGGGGGGACCTTACAATGAGCAGTTCTTC.

The chain couples TRBV6-6 to TRBJ1-5; no reliable D call. V lost 6 bases and J lost 5, with 17 bases in between. From germline, CDR1 is MNHNY and CDR2 SVGAGI (reference sequence). There are 15 residues in the CDR3. The CDR3 loop is CASSPSPSPDQPQHF. The CDR3 coding sequence is TGTGCCAGCAGCCCCTCCCCTTCGCCCGATCAGCCCCAGCATTTT.

V gene TRBV12-5 combines with J gene TRBJ2-5, with D perhaps given as TRBD1 or TRBD2 (5 bases each). Germline CDR1 is LGHNT and CDR2 is FRNRAP. Deletions cut 6 bases from V and 3 bases from J, with 8 bases between. CDR3 length equals 12 residues. The CDR3, as DNA: TGTGCTAGTGGGGGACCCGAAGAGACCCAGTACTTC. Amino acids: CASGGPEETQYF.

The rearrangement joins TRBV6-5 to TRBJ1-2, with D tentatively TRBD1 (5 bases). The V end lost 0 bases, the J end lost 4 bases, and 12 bases lay between the germline ends. The germline CDR1 and CDR2 sequences are MNHEY and SVGAGI. There are 15 residues in the CDR3. The CDR3 DNA follows: TGTGCCAGCAGTTACTCGCTTACAGGCGCCTATGGCTACACCTTC. This translates into CASSYSLTGAYGYTF.

The V gene is TRBV6-5, the J gene TRBJ1-2, with D unclear. Germline V CDR1 and CDR2: MNHEY, SVGAGI. The V end was cut by 0 bases, the J end by 2 bases, with 7 bases between. The CDR3 totals 14 residues. The DNA of the CDR3 is TGTGCCAGCAGTTACTCTGGCAGGAACTATGGCTACACCTTC. Amino acid sequence: CASSYSGRNYGYTF.

The chain combines TRBV2 with TRBJ2-5; D possibly corresponds to TRBD1 (6 bases). The CDR3 totals 14 residues. CDR1 is SNHLY, CDR2 FYNNEI, per germline. Between the trimmed V and J ends, which lost 4 bases and 7 bases, there was a span of 16 bases. CDR3 coding DNA: TGTGCCAGCAGTGGGCCGACAGGCGCATGGACCCAGTACTTC. Translation: CASSGPTGAWTQYF.

This chain's CDR3 is CASSQGPYSEQPQHF. As DNA, the CDR3 is TGCGCCAGCAGCCAAGGCCCATACTCGGAACAGCCCCAGCATTTT. The chain joins TRBV4-1 to TRBJ1-5; D is unclear. V lost 1 base, J lost 7 bases, and 14 bases lay in between. The CDR3 extends over 15 amino acids. Per germline, CDR1 MGHRA and CDR2 YSYEKL.

The chain couples TRBV9 to TRBJ2-2; 12 bases match TRBD2. V gave up 3 bases and J gave up 5 bases; unmatched junction bases: 8. The CDR3 totals 17 residues. CDR1 and CDR2 from the germline V gene are SGDLS and YYNGEE. This CDR3 is CASSALAGGMRTGELFF. DNA for the CDR3: TGTGCCAGCAGCGCACTAGCGGGGGGAATGAGGACCGGGGAGCTGTTTTTT.

In this sample, this clone turned up once. This chain joins TRBV15 and TRBJ2-7; D could derive from TRBD1 or TRBD2 (5 bases each). V was shortened by 5 bases and J by 3 bases, with 14 bases between the two germline ends. CDR3 length: 14 amino acids. Germline-derived CDR1 and CDR2 are LNHNV and YYDKDF (reference sequence). The CDR3 region is CATSSGRGVYEQYF. The CDR3 DNA reads TGTGCCACCAGCTCGGGACGGGGAGTCTACGAGCAGTACTTC.

The rearrangement links TRBV27 to TRBJ2-7; possible D gene TRBD2, 6 bases. The CDR3 contains 15 residues. Germline values: CDR1 MNHEY, CDR2 SMNVEV (reference sequence). V lost 6 bases and J 2 bases, leaving 17 bases between the germline ends. CDR3 in DNA: TGTGCCAGCAGGCCGGGAGTATACCGCACCTACGAGCAGTACTTC. It translates to CASRPGVYRTYEQYF.

The rearrangement links TRBV4-3 to TRBJ2-6; D is undetermined. Germline CDR1 is LGHNA and CDR2 is YSLEER. V shed 4 bases and J shed 1 base, with 11 bases lying between them. The CDR3 spans 16 residues. This CDR3 reads CASSRFWASGANVLTF. CDR3 nucleotides: TGCGCCAGCAGCCGCTTTTGGGCGTCTGGGGCCAACGTCCTGACTTTC.

The gene calls are TRBV2 and TRBJ2-2, with 8 bases fitting TRBD1. CDR1 is SNHLY, CDR2 FYNNEI, per germline. After removal of 6 bases from V and 6 bases from J, the junction contained 9 bases not matched to a gene. The CDR3 sequence is 15 residues long. CDR3 loop: CASRPDRGGPGELFF. The DNA of the CDR3 is TGTGCCAGCAGGCCTGACAGGGGTGGCCCCGGGGAGCTGTTTTTT.

This sequence joins TRBV9 and TRBJ2-2, with D tentatively TRBD2 (6 bases). Germline CDR1 and CDR2: SGDLS and YYNGEE. This CDR3 contains 14 residues. V lost 2 bases, J lost 4 bases, and 9 bases lay in between. CDR3 coding DNA: TGTGCCAGCAGCGTCGGGGGTGGCACCGGGGAGCTGTTTTTT. Its protein product is CASSVGGGTGELFF.

This chain uses TRBV4-3 with TRBJ1-2, with a possible D match to TRBD1 (6 bases). There are 17 residues in the CDR3. Trimming removed 4 bases from V and 2 bases from J, with 20 bases in between. CDR1 is LGHNA and CDR2 is YSLEER in the germline V gene. Here the CDR3 reads CASSPSSQGFMNYGYTF. For the CDR3, the DNA is TGCGCCAGCAGCCCGTCCTCTCAGGGGTTCATGAACTATGGCTACACCTTC.

This clone appeared a single time. This chain joins TRBV11-2 and TRBJ2-7; D not resolved. The CDR3 sequence is 16 residues long. CDR1 and CDR2 (germline): SGHAT, FQNNGV. Trimming left V 4 bases short and J 2 bases short, with 18 bases between. CDR3: CASSSWPESLPYEQYF. In DNA form, the CDR3 reads TGTGCCAGCAGCTCCTGGCCCGAGTCCCTCCCCTACGAGCAGTACTTC.

The V call is TRBV7-9, the J call TRBJ2-1, with D perhaps TRBD2 (6 bases). V lost 5 bases to trimming and J lost 3 bases, with 20 bases between them. The CDR3 extends over 17 amino acids. CDR1 and CDR2 from the germline V gene are SEHNR and FQNEAQ (reference sequence). The CDR3 DNA reads TGTGCCAGCAGCCAACATTGGGGGGTTTCGGACTACAATGAGCAGTTCTTC. The encoded protein is CASSQHWGVSDYNEQFF.

This chain uses TRBV4-1 with TRBJ1-3, with 11 bases identical to TRBD1. Germline-derived CDR1 and CDR2 are MGHRA and YSYEKL. V was pared by 3 bases and J by 1 base, with 8 bases of the junction left unmatched. The CDR3 loop spans 18 amino acids. The CDR3, as DNA: TGCGCCAGCAGCCAGAGAGGACAGGGGGCCCTGTCTGGAAACACCATATATTTT. Translation gives CASSQRGQGALSGNTIYF.

The genes are TRBV6-6 and TRBJ2-3; weak D call: TRBD2 (6 bases). CDR1 is MNHNY and CDR2 is SVGAGI in the germline V gene (reference sequence). Trimming shortened V by 3 bases and J by 9 bases, and 10 bases separated the two germline ends. This CDR3 is built from 12 residues. The CDR3 loop is CASSYSAGTQYF. CDR3 nucleotide sequence: TGTGCCAGCAGTTATTCTGCGGGAACGCAGTATTTT.

The DNA for the CDR3 is TGTGCCAGCAGCCCCCCCGGGGCAAGCTACGAGCAGTACTTC. Protein product: CASSPPGASYEQYF. The chain couples TRBV7-9 to TRBJ2-7, with D perhaps being TRBD1 or TRBD2 (5 bases each). Trimming shortened V by 5 bases and J by 3 bases, and 14 bases separated the two germline ends. The CDR3 is 14 amino acids. Germline CDR1 reads SEHNR; CDR2 reads FQNEAQ (reference sequence).

The chain carries TRBV30 and TRBJ1-1; D unresolved. Trimming took off 5 bases at V and 0 bases at J, with 7 bases between the two ends. The length of the CDR3 is 12 residues. CDR1 and CDR2 from the germline V gene are GTSNPN and SVGIG (reference sequence). The CDR3 spells CAWGPLNTEAFF. CDR3 DNA sequence: TGTGCCTGGGGACCCTTGAACACTGAAGCTTTCTTT.

The CDR3 DNA reads TGTGCCAGTAGACCCCTGATAGGGGCTAGCACAGATACGCAGTATTTT. Translated: CASRPLIGASTDTQYF. V and J are TRBV19 and TRBJ2-3; perhaps TRBD1 as D (5 bases). Germline CDR1 and CDR2: LNHDA and SQIVND (reference sequence). Trimming took off 6 bases at V and 0 bases at J, with 16 bases between the two ends. This CDR3 has 16 residues.

V and J are TRBV7-3 and TRBJ2-2; no definite D call. The CDR3 has 17 amino acids. The germline V gene encodes CDR1 SGHTA and CDR2 FQGTGA. Trimming removed 0 bases at V and 4 bases at J, with 15 bases between. In nucleotides, the CDR3 is TGTGCCAGCAGCTTAACCGTTCAACAGCCTCTCACCGGGGAGCTGTTTTTT. Translated, it gives CASSLTVQQPLTGELFF.

The gene calls are TRBV4-1 and TRBJ1-6; D possibly corresponds to TRBD1 (5 bases). The CDR3 extends over 17 amino acids. The germline CDR1 and CDR2 sequences are MGHRA and YSYEKL. Between the trimmed V and J ends, which lost 0 bases and 9 bases, there was a span of 18 bases. For the CDR3, the DNA is TGCGCCAGCAGCCAAGAGGCGGGGCAGCTTTTAGGTTCACCCCTCCACTTT. Its translation is CASSQEAGQLLGSPLHF.

The chain uses TRBV6-6 and TRBJ2-7, with 11 bases fitting TRBD2. Germline values: CDR1 MNHNY, CDR2 SVGAGI (reference sequence). The V segment lost 5 bases and the J segment 3 bases; nucleotides outside the gene matches: 6. The CDR3 runs to 15 residues. CDR3 amino acids: CASSPSGGTNYEQYF. The CDR3 DNA reads as TGTGCCAGCAGTCCTAGCGGGGGGACAAACTACGAGCAGTACTTC.

The chain carries TRBV6-6 and TRBJ1-4; maybe TRBD1 (5 bases). Germline V gene lookup returns CDR1 MNHNY and CDR2 SVGAGI (reference sequence). V lost 1 base to trimming and J lost 8 bases, with 14 bases between them. This CDR3 region has 15 residues. CDR3 region: CASSYLQDSSEKLFF. The CDR3 DNA sequence: TGTGCCAGCAGTTACTTACAGGATAGTAGCGAAAAACTGTTTTTT.